The sequence of this T cell receptor beta chain was determined in a study of T cells in Graves' hyperthyroidism and ophthalmopathy. Study results and caveats: Patients with ophthalmopathy were separated from those with stable hyperthyroidism by a 13 V-J model.

Germline V gene lookup returns CDR1 SQVTM and CDR2 ANQGSEA. The CDR3 has 14 residues. Deletions cut 4 bases from V and 0 bases from J, with 10 bases between. RNA transcripts yielded amplified TCR beta CDR3 regions. A set of HTBI primers served as the primers for a first-round RT-PCR of the TCR CDR3. MiXCR was run by TCRdb on the multiplex PCR reads, yielding one entry per CDR3 protein. This sample has under 700,000 distinct CDR3 sequences, with around 15% found just once. Concerning this clonotype: Its target is unknown.

Exclusion followed for patients with uncontrolled infection, other autoimmune disease, pregnancy or lactation. The V and J genes are TRBV29-1 and TRBJ2-1, with D unresolved. The TCR was taken from a woman under 30 with Graves' hyperthyroidism. Sequencing was carried out using blood. Written as DNA, the CDR3 is TGCAGCGTTGCACGGGTCAGCTCCTACAATGAGCAGTTCTTC. Translation: CSVARVSSYNEQFF.